The clone carrying this TCR beta chain was recorded at least ten times. The sample originates from a study of human T cells and chemical hapten exposure. Study-level background: Alopecia areata, totalis or universalis affected patients who were mostly female.

As the library was built, unique molecular identifiers were attached to individual cDNA molecules. TCRdb passed the RACE reads through MiXCR, listing each CDR3 protein once. The table has about 160,000 distinct CDR3 sequences, 25% to 35% seen once; the top ten hold roughly 2.2%. Germline CDR1 and CDR2: SGDLS and YYNGEE. The V end was cut by 4 bases, the J end by 8 bases, with 5 bases between. The CDR3 contains 10 residues. This sample's time point: patch test 3, about 24 weeks after DPC sensitization. Noted treatment: therapeutic diphenylcyclopropenone sensitization with weekly scalp DPC. The chain has TRBV9 and TRBJ2-3; no reliable D call. The starting material was whole blood, obtained in connection with sensitization to the hapten diphenylcyclopropenone (DPC). This clonotype originated in a woman aged 18 to 35 with alopecia areata. Some clones in this sample may be carry-over from other donors' samples. The DNA for the CDR3 is TGTGCCAGCAGCCCAACTACGCAGTATTTT. Its protein is CASSPTTQYF.